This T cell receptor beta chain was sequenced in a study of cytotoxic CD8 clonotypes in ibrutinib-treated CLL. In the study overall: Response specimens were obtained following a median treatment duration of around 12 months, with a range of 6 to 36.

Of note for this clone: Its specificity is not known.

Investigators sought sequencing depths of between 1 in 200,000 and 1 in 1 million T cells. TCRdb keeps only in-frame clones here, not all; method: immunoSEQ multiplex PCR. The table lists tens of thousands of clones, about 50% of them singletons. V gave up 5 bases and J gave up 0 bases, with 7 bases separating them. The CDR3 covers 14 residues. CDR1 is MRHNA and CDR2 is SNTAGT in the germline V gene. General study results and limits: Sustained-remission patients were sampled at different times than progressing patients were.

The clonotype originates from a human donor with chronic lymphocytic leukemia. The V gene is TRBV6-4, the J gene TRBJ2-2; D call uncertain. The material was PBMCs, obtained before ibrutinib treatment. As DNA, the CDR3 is TGTGCCAGCAGTAGGACCGCGAACACCGGGGAGCTGTTTTTT. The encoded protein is CASSRTANTGELFF.